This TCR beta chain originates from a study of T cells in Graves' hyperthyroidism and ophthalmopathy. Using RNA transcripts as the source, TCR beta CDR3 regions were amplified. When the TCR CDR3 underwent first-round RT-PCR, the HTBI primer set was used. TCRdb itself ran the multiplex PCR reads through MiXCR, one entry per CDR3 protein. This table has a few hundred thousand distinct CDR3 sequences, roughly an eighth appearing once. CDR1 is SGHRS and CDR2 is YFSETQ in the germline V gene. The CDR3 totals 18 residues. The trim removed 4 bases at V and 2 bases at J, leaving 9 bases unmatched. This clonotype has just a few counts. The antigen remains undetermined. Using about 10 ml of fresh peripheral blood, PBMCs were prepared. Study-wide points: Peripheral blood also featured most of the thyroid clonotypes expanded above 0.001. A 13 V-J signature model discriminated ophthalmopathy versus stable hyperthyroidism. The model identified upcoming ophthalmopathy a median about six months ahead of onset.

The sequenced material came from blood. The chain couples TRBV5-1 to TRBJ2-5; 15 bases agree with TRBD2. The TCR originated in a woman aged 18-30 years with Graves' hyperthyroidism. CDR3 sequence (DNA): TGCGCCAGCAGCCCAGGACTAGCGGGAGGGCCTATTCAAGAGACCCAGTACTTC. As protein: CASSPGLAGGPIQETQYF.